The 31 T cell receptor beta chains reported below all come from one sample, sequenced in a study of molecular identifiers for immune sequencing clone quantification. One entry per CDR3 protein, called by TCRdb with MiXCR from the PCR reads. The repertoire holds under 800,000 distinct CDR3 sequences, with approximately 24% as singletons. Sequencing was done on a sample of naive CD8+ T cells from blood, with Jurkat cell RNA spiked in. The subset was: FACS-sorted CD8+CD4-CCR7+CD45RA+ naive T cells. Every receptor here comes from a human donor in good health. Some libraries in this study had Jurkat cell RNA spiked in.

Comment on this clonotype: This may arise from a read error, as a much more abundant clone is one base away. The chain joins TRBV2 to TRBJ1-5; D is perhaps TRBD1 (6 bases). The CDR3 has 14 amino acids. Germline loops: CDR1 SNHLY, CDR2 FYNNEI. CDR3 region: CVSRTQGGNQPQHF. Written as DNA, the CDR3 is TGTGTCAGCAGGACACAGGGAGGCAATCAGCCCCAGCATTTT. Full variable domain (rest looked up from reference TRBV2 and TRBJ1-5): EPEVTQTPSHQVTQMGQEVILRCVPISNHLYFYWYRQILGQKVEFLVSFYNNEISEKSEIFDDQFSVERPDGSNFTLKIRSTKLEDSAMYFCVSRTQGGNQPQHFGDGTRLSIL.

The V call is TRBV4-1, the J call TRBJ2-4; D ambiguous. The CDR3 has 19 residues. Deletions cut 1 base from V and 8 bases from J, with 27 bases between. Germline-derived CDR1 and CDR2 are MGHRA and YSYEKL. CDR3 nucleotides: TGCGCCAGCAGCCAAGCTCGGCCTACGCTAGGGCCGCTGGAAGACATTCAGTACTTC. Encoded protein: CASSQARPTLGPLEDIQYF.

This clonotype was observed at least ten times. The chain has TRBV4-3 and TRBJ1-3; a possible D gene is TRBD1 (6 bases). The germline CDR1 and CDR2 sequences are LGHNA and YSLEER. Deletions cut 5 bases from V and 0 bases from J, with 14 bases between. The CDR3 runs 16 residues. This CDR3 reads CASSYRDTGSGNTIYF. The CDR3 DNA follows: TGCGCCAGCAGCTACCGGGACACTGGCTCTGGAAACACCATATATTTT.

About this clonotype: This CDR3 is missing its conserved last phenylalanine or tryptophan, likely due to a read error. V is TRBV7-9 and J is TRBJ1-1, with a possible D match to TRBD1 (6 bases). Germline CDR1 is SEHNR and CDR2 is FQNEAQ (reference sequence). The CDR3 sequence is 14 residues long. CDR3 bases: TGTGCCAGCAGCTCTGGGACACAGAACACTGAGGCTTTCTCT. Translated: CASSSGTQNTEAFS.

Comment on this clonotype: Just one base apart from a much larger clone, this may be a read error. This sequence joins TRBV7-9 and TRBJ1-1, with D tentatively TRBD1 (5 bases). The CDR3 sequence is 17 residues long. Germline V gene sequence: CDR1 SEHNR, CDR2 FQNEAQ (reference sequence). CDR3 protein: CASSSTPKGQGGTEALF. In DNA form, the CDR3 reads TGTGCCAGCAGCTCCACGCCAAAGGGCCAGGGAGGAACTGAAGCTCTCTTT.

The chain recombines TRBV20-1 with TRBJ2-7; D not resolved. Germline values: CDR1 DFQATT, CDR2 SNEGSKA (reference sequence). Trimming cost V 6 bases and J 7 bases, with 16 bases left between them. This CDR3 spans 12 amino acids. CDR3 residues: CSALGDFREQYF. CDR3 coding DNA: TGCAGTGCCCTGGGTGATTTTCGGGAGCAGTACTTC.

As regards this clonotype: Since a much larger clone is just one base distant, this may be a read error. The rearrangement links TRBV7-2 to TRBJ2-5; D is possibly TRBD2 (5 bases). CDR1 SGHTA and CDR2 FQGNSA come from the germline V gene. V lost 5 bases and J lost 12, with 19 bases in between. The CDR3 spans 13 residues. CDR3 DNA: TGTGCCAGCAGCCCCTTCGGGGAGCTTGATGAGTACTTC. The encoded protein is CASSPFGELDEYF.

The sample holds a few counts of this clonotype. The chain links TRBV9 to TRBJ1-6; no clear D gene. This CDR3 is 15 amino acids long. With 0 bases removed from V and 10 bases from J, the gap between germline ends came to 14 bases. Germline-derived CDR1 and CDR2 are SGDLS and YYNGEE. CDR3 nucleotide sequence: TGTGCCAGCAGCGTAGATGAGGGATTCGGATCACCCCTCCACTTT. Translated, it gives CASSVDEGFGSPLHF. Looking up the rest from reference TRBV9 and TRBJ1-6 gives the full variable domain: DSGVTQTPKHLITATGQRVTLRCSPRSGDLSVYWYQQSLDQGLQFLIQYYNGEERAKGNILERFSAQQFPDLHSELNLSSLELGDSALYFCASSVDEGFGSPLHFGNGTRLTVT.

This clonotype was seen many times. The V and J genes are TRBV6-2 or TRBV6-3 and TRBJ1-5; D is possibly TRBD1 (6 bases). Trimming took off 4 bases at V and 2 bases at J, with 18 bases between the two ends. The germline V gene has CDR1 MNHEY and CDR2 SVGEGT. This CDR3 has 17 residues. The CDR3 region has the DNA TGTGCCAGCAGTTTCGACCACAGGGAGGGAGGCAATCAGCCCCAGCATTTT. Protein sequence: CASSFDHREGGNQPQHF.

This clonotype was recorded a few times. This chain joins TRBV28 and TRBJ1-4; TRBD1 agrees at 10 bases. The CDR3 sequence is 19 residues long. CDR1 is MDHEN and CDR2 is SYDVKM in the germline V gene. The ends lost 5 bases at V and 0 bases at J; junction bases unmatched: 12. CDR3 in amino acids: CASSHGTGDTVATNEKLFF. CDR3 DNA: TGTGCCAGCAGTCACGGGACAGGGGACACGGTTGCAACTAATGAAAAACTGTTTTTT.

As to this clonotype: Germline and junction disagree at one end, which may indicate a read error. The chain employs TRBV24-1 and TRBJ2-1; the match to TRBD1 covers 8 bases. The germline gives CDR1 KGHDR, CDR2 SFDVKD. There are 15 residues in the CDR3. The CDR3 bases are TGTGCCACCACTCGCAGACAGGGGTATGTCAATGAGCAGATCTTC. This sequence encodes CATTRRQGYVNEQIF.

The chain has TRBV7-9 and TRBJ1-4; 8 nucleotides align to TRBD1. The germline gives CDR1 SEHNR, CDR2 FQNEAQ (reference sequence). V trimming: 1 base; J trimming: 8 bases; junction bases outside the gene matches: 3. The CDR3 is 14 amino acids. This CDR3 reads CASSLVTGGEKLFF. The CDR3 DNA follows: TGTGCCAGCAGCTTAGTTACAGGGGGGGAAAAACTGTTTTTT.

This CDR3 is CASSISAGTDNEQFF. DNA of the CDR3: TGTGCCAGCAGTATTTCCGCCGGGACTGACAATGAGCAGTTCTTC. V is TRBV12-3 or TRBV12-4 and J is TRBJ2-1, with a weak D call TRBD2 (6 bases). V was trimmed by 5 bases and J by 5 bases, leaving 16 bases between them. The CDR3 consists of 15 residues.

The V gene is TRBV4-3, the J gene TRBJ2-5; D may correspond to TRBD1 or TRBD2 (5 bases each). The CDR3 loop spans 14 amino acids. V lost 1 base, J lost 4 bases, and 10 bases lay in between. In germline, CDR1 is LGHNA, CDR2 YSLEER. CDR3 in amino acids: CASSQGSGRETQYF. CDR3 coding DNA: TGCGCCAGCAGCCAAGGTTCAGGGAGAGAGACCCAGTACTTC.

This clonotype was detected many times. This chain links TRBV7-9 with TRBJ2-5; D possibly corresponds to TRBD2 (5 bases). The length of the CDR3 is 16 residues. Germline values: CDR1 SEHNR, CDR2 FQNEAQ (reference sequence). Trimming stripped 2 bases from V and 2 bases from J, with 15 bases between. The CDR3 region has the DNA TGTGCCAGCAGCTTAAGGGTCGGCGGGTCGCAAGAGACCCAGTACTTC. Translated: CASSLRVGGSQETQYF.

This clonotype was found many times. The rearrangement joins TRBV19 to TRBJ2-7; possibly TRBD1 for D (6 bases). Germline V CDR1 and CDR2: LNHDA, SQIVND (reference sequence). Trimming left V 3 bases short and J 3 bases short, with 12 bases between. The CDR3 totals 14 residues. The CDR3 region is CASSIRGRDYEQYF. The CDR3 DNA reads TGTGCCAGTAGTATCAGGGGTCGGGACTACGAGCAGTACTTC. Full variable domain (rest looked up from reference TRBV19 and TRBJ2-7): DGGITQSPKYLFRKEGQNVTLSCEQNLNHDAMYWYRQDPGQGLRLIYYSQIVNDFQKGDIAEGYSVSREKKESFPLTVTSAQKNPTAFYLCASSIRGRDYEQYFGPGTRLTVT.

This clonotype was recorded at least ten times. The V call is TRBV12-3 or TRBV12-4, the J call TRBJ1-5; perhaps TRBD1 as D (5 bases). The CDR3 loop spans 12 amino acids. Trimming pared 6 bases from V and 8 bases from J, leaving 11 bases between. This CDR3 is CASSPGGEPQHF. The CDR3 DNA follows: TGTGCCAGCAGCCCTGGGGGAGAGCCCCAGCATTTT.

The chain couples TRBV28 to TRBJ1-3; D ambiguous. The CDR3 length is 14 residues. Trimming took off 5 bases at V and 0 bases at J, with 8 bases between the two ends. Germline loops: CDR1 MDHEN, CDR2 SYDVKM. The CDR3 reads CASSPLYSGNTIYF. The DNA of the CDR3 is TGTGCCAGCAGTCCCCTGTACTCTGGAAACACCATATATTTT.

The rearrangement joins TRBV4-1 to TRBJ2-7; no reliable D call. Germline CDR1 and CDR2: MGHRA and YSYEKL. Trimming left V 3 bases short and J 4 bases short, with 10 bases between. This CDR3 comprises 13 residues. In nucleotides, the CDR3 is TGCGCCAGCAGCCATCTCATGGAATACGAGCAGTACTTC. Translating it yields CASSHLMEYEQYF.

This clonotype was seen a handful of times. This chain links TRBV20-1 with TRBJ2-1; TRBD1 aligns across 10 bases. CDR3 length equals 15 residues. Germline values: CDR1 DFQATT, CDR2 SNEGSKA (reference sequence). V dropped 6 bases and J dropped 6; count of bases not matched to a gene: 11. The CDR3, as DNA: TGCAGTGCCGAAAGGGGGACAGGGGACACCAATGAGCAGTTCTTC. As protein: CSAERGTGDTNEQFF.

This clonotype was observed a handful of times. This rearrangement joins TRBV19 to TRBJ1-5; 7 positions match TRBD1. With V trimmed by 1 base and J by 7 bases, 4 bases remained unmatched. This CDR3 region has 14 residues. Germline V gene sequence: CDR1 LNHDA, CDR2 SQIVND (reference sequence). In nucleotides, the CDR3 is TGTGCCAGTAGTATAGCGGCAGGGGGACAGCCCCAGCATTTT. Translation gives CASSIAAGGQPQHF.

This clonotype has at least ten counts. J is TRBJ2-7 and V is TRBV5-1; D is possibly TRBD1 (6 bases). Trimming took off 2 bases at V and 2 bases at J, with 8 bases between the two ends. This CDR3 is built from 13 residues. Germline lookup yields CDR1 SGHRS and CDR2 YFSETQ. This CDR3 reads CASSLTGPYEQYF. In nucleotides, the CDR3 is TGCGCCAGCAGCTTAACAGGGCCCTACGAGCAGTACTTC.

The sample holds a few counts of this clonotype. The gene calls are TRBV19 and TRBJ2-1; TRBD1 is a possible D gene (6 bases). The CDR3 consists of 13 residues. V dropped 6 bases and J dropped 4 bases, with 10 bases sitting between them. Germline lookup yields CDR1 LNHDA and CDR2 SQIVND (reference sequence). CDR3 nucleotides: TGTGCCAGTAGCCGGACAGCGTACAATGAGCAGTTCTTC. Its protein is CASSRTAYNEQFF.

In its sample, this clonotype was seen a few times. The junction differs from germline at one of its ends, possibly a read error. V usage is TRBV6-1 and J usage is TRBJ2-7; 7 bases align to TRBD1. CDR1 is MNHNS and CDR2 is SASEGT in the germline V gene. The CDR3 runs 15 residues. The CDR3 protein is CASSNPGQRSYEQYF. In nucleotides, the CDR3 is TGTGCCAGCAGCAATCCGGGACAGAGATCCTACGAGCAGTATTTC.

V and J are TRBV5-1 and TRBJ1-4; a weak D match, TRBD1 (5 bases). V was clipped by 0 bases and J by 8 bases, with 11 bases between them. CDR1 and CDR2 (germline): SGHRS, YFSETQ. CDR3 size: 14 residues. CDR3 sequence: CASSLGDRAEKLFF. The CDR3 nucleotides are TGCGCCAGCAGCTTGGGCGACAGAGCAGAAAAACTGTTTTTT.

This clonotype was counted ten times or more. This rearrangement joins TRBV6-5 to TRBJ2-5; no definite D call. This CDR3 contains 14 residues. Trimming removed 0 bases at V and 3 bases at J, with 8 bases between. The V gene's germline CDR1 is MNHEY and CDR2 SVGAGI. CDR3 sequence reads: CASSYSGPEETQYF. In nucleotides, the CDR3 is TGTGCCAGCAGTTACTCTGGGCCGGAAGAGACCCAGTACTTC.

In its sample, this clonotype was seen many times. CDR3 nucleotide sequence: TGTGCCAGCAGCTTAATGGGGTGGGTAGACTACGAGCAGTACTTC. This sequence encodes CASSLMGWVDYEQYF. This chain uses TRBV13 with TRBJ2-7; no clear D gene. Trimming took off 2 bases at V and 3 bases at J, with 14 bases between the two ends. The germline V gene has CDR1 PRHDT and CDR2 FYEKMQ (reference sequence). This CDR3 is built from 15 residues.

This clonotype showed up just a few times. The genes are TRBV20-1 and TRBJ2-7; D possibly corresponds to TRBD1 (6 bases). CDR1 and CDR2 (germline): DFQATT, SNEGSKA (reference sequence). V gave up 6 bases and J gave up 3 bases, with 15 bases separating them. The CDR3 has 13 amino acids. CDR3 residues: CSAPSRDNYEQYF. In DNA, the CDR3 is TGCAGTGCCCCCTCAAGGGACAACTACGAGCAGTACTTC.

In regard to this clonotype: One end of the junction fails to match germline, which may point to a read error. The rearrangement joins TRBV19 to TRBJ1-5; possibly TRBD1 for D (5 bases). The germline CDR1 and CDR2 sequences are LNHDA and SQIVND (reference sequence). The CDR3 loop spans 14 amino acids. Written as DNA, the CDR3 is TGTGCCGGTAGTATATCGGTGGGGGGTCAGCCCCCGCATTTT. It encodes CAGSISVGGQPPHF.

Concerning this clonotype: A much larger clonotype is one base distant, so this may be a read error. The chain combines TRBV4-3 with TRBJ1-1; maybe TRBD1 (5 bases). The CDR3 runs to 15 residues. The V end lost 0 bases, the J end lost 10 bases, and 18 bases lay between the germline ends. Germline V gene lookup returns CDR1 LGHNA and CDR2 YSLEER. CDR3 region: CASSQDRGPQRAAFF. CDR3 in DNA: TGCGCCAGCAGCCAAGATCGGGGCCCCCAGAGGGCAGCTTTCTTT.

This clonotype has at least ten counts. This chain joins TRBV6-5 and TRBJ2-7, with D perhaps matching TRBD1 or TRBD2 (5 bases each). The CDR3 spans 17 residues. Germline CDR1 MNHEY, CDR2 SVGAGI. Trimming pared 0 bases from V and 2 bases from J, leaving 17 bases between. CDR3 sequence: CASSYSSLWGSPYEQYF. The CDR3 DNA follows: TGTGCCAGCAGTTACTCGTCCTTATGGGGGAGCCCCTACGAGCAGTACTTC.